Following are 25 T cell receptor beta chains from one sample sequenced in a study of blood T cell repertoires in COVID-19. Profiled with immunoSEQ multiplex PCR; TCRdb holds only in-frame clones, not every one. The sample includes over 250,000 clones, less than 90% seen only once; the top ten take roughly 13%. The sequenced sample was peripheral blood. All receptors derive from a human donor in a cohort sampled during active COVID-19.

The J gene is TRBJ2-7, the V gene TRBV11-2, with 7 bases fitting TRBD1. CDR3 size: 14 residues. The V gene's germline CDR1 is SGHAT and CDR2 FQNNGV. The V and J ends lost 5 bases and 3 bases, in that order; junction bases with no gene match: 7. The CDR3 DNA sequence: TGTGCCAGCAGCCCCCCGGGACAGTACTACGAGCAGTACTTC. Its protein product is CASSPPGQYYEQYF.

The rearrangement links TRBV6-5 to TRBJ2-7, with D possibly being TRBD1 (6 bases). The germline V and J ends were trimmed by 8 bases and 4 bases, with 15 bases remaining between them. The CDR3 length is 13 residues. Germline CDR1 is MNHEY and CDR2 is SVGAGI. The CDR3, as DNA: TGTGCCAGCCACCGGGACATGGGGTACGAGCAGTACTTC. Translated, it gives CASHRDMGYEQYF.

This clone has a handful of counts. This chain connects TRBV7-9 to TRBJ2-3; a weak D match, TRBD1 (5 bases). Germline V gives CDR1 SEHNR, CDR2 FQNEAQ (reference sequence). Trimming took 5 bases from V and 2 from J, leaving 11 bases between them. The CDR3 sequence is 14 residues long. The chain's CDR3 is CASSPDTNTDTQYF. The CDR3 DNA reads as TGTGCCAGCAGCCCGGACACTAACACAGATACGCAGTATTTT.

The V and J genes are TRBV7-9 and TRBJ2-5; unclear D gene. The CDR3 extends over 12 amino acids. Germline CDR1 SEHNR, CDR2 FQNEAQ (reference sequence). Between the trimmed V and J ends, which lost 7 bases and 3 bases, there was a span of 9 bases. CDR3 in amino acids: CASTRAEETQYF. The CDR3 region has the DNA TGTGCCAGCACCCGAGCCGAAGAGACCCAGTACTTC.

The chain links TRBV7-6 to TRBJ2-7, with TRBD2 as a possible D gene (6 bases). Per the germline V gene, CDR1 is SGHVS and CDR2 is FNYEAQ. The V end was cut by 5 bases, the J end by 2 bases, with 16 bases between. CDR3 length equals 15 residues. The CDR3 sequence is CASSRGIGGPYEQYF. CDR3 sequence (DNA): TGTGCCAGCAGCCGGGGTATCGGGGGTCCCTACGAGCAGTACTTC.

V gene TRBV5-6 combines with J gene TRBJ2-1; 8 bases align to TRBD2. Germline CDR1 SGHDT, CDR2 YYEEEE. J was trimmed by 7 bases and V by 3 bases; bases with no gene match: 9. The CDR3 is made up of 15 amino acids. The CDR3 region is CASSSTGTSINEQFF. The CDR3 nucleotides are TGTGCCAGCAGCTCGACCGGGACTAGTATTAATGAGCAGTTCTTC. Complete variable domain (other parts from reference TRBV5-6 and TRBJ2-1): DAGVTQSPTHLIKTRGQQVTLRCSPKSGHDTVSWYQQALGQGPQFIFQYYEEEERQRGNFPDRFSGHQFPNYSSELNVNALLLGDSALYLCASSSTGTSINEQFFGPGTRLTVL.

The rearrangement joins TRBV7-9 to TRBJ1-4; D possibly corresponds to TRBD1 (5 bases). This CDR3 is built from 15 residues. CDR1 SEHNR and CDR2 FQNEAQ come from the germline V gene (reference sequence). Trimming removed 5 bases at V and 4 bases at J, with 14 bases between. This CDR3 is CASSPTEGYNEKLFF. CDR3 nucleotide sequence: TGTGCCAGCAGCCCCACGGAGGGGTATAATGAAAAACTGTTTTTT.

This clone was seen only once. The rearrangement joins TRBV7-2 to TRBJ2-2, with TRBD2 as a possible D gene (6 bases). Trimming took off 3 bases at V and 1 base at J, with 15 bases between the two ends. This CDR3 is 17 amino acids long. The germline V gene has CDR1 SGHTA and CDR2 FQGNSA. The CDR3 sequence is CASSFPHGRGNTGELFF. CDR3 bases: TGTGCCAGCAGCTTCCCCCATGGGCGGGGGAACACCGGGGAGCTGTTTTTT.

J is TRBJ1-2 and V is TRBV5-1; possibly TRBD1 for D (6 bases). The ends were cut back, 0 bases at V and 6 bases at J, with 15 bases in the middle. Germline lookup yields CDR1 SGHRS and CDR2 YFSETQ. This CDR3 is 15 amino acids long. The CDR3 sequence is CASSLGTARMNGYTF. The CDR3, as DNA: TGCGCCAGCAGCTTGGGGACAGCCAGAATGAATGGCTACACCTTC.

The genes are TRBV5-4 and TRBJ2-7; TRBD2 matches 7 bases. The CDR3 has 14 residues. V trimming: 0 bases; J trimming: 4 bases; junction bases outside the gene matches: 4. CDR1 SGHNT and CDR2 YYREEE come from the germline V gene (reference sequence). The CDR3 sequence is CASSLELASYEQYF. As DNA, the CDR3 is TGTGCCAGCAGCTTGGAACTAGCGAGTTACGAGCAGTACTTC.

The chain couples TRBV28 to TRBJ1-1; maybe TRBD1 (5 bases). The germline V gene encodes CDR1 MDHEN and CDR2 SYDVKM. Trimming removed 10 bases at V and 1 base at J, with 13 bases between. The CDR3 totals 13 residues. The CDR3 reads CAIMGGWNTEAFF. DNA of the CDR3: TGTGCCATCATGGGGGGTTGGAACACTGAAGCTTTCTTT.

This clone was seen ten or more times. V gene TRBV7-9 combines with J gene TRBJ2-7; D is possibly TRBD2 (9 bases). Germline V lookup: CDR1 SEHNR, CDR2 FQNEAQ (reference sequence). Between the trimmed V and J ends, which lost 8 bases and 6 bases, there was a span of 23 bases. The CDR3 consists of 15 residues. CDR3 residues: CASLGQGLAGVEQYF. The CDR3 DNA reads TGTGCCAGCTTAGGACAGGGTTTAGCGGGAGTCGAGCAGTACTTC.

The CDR3 DNA reads as TGTGCCAGCAGTGACTCCCCCACTGCGTATAATGAGCAGTTCTTC. As protein: CASSDSPTAYNEQFF. The chain combines TRBV6-4 with TRBJ2-1, with D uncertain. Trimming cost V 0 bases and J 7 bases, with 13 bases left between them. This CDR3 contains 15 residues. CDR1 and CDR2 from the germline V gene are MRHNA and SNTAGT.

This chain uses TRBV7-2 with TRBJ1-1, with 7 bases lining up with TRBD1. The CDR3 extends over 15 amino acids. Germline CDR1 and CDR2: SGHTA and FQGNSA. V dropped 4 bases and J dropped 3; count of bases not matched to a gene: 8. CDR3 sequence (DNA): TGTGCCAGCAGCTCGACAGGGTACGGGGACACTGAAGCTTTCTTT. This translates into CASSSTGYGDTEAFF.

This chain joins TRBV28 and TRBJ2-1; TRBD2 matches at 11 bases. Trimming cost V 6 bases and J 5 bases; bases outside gene matches: 9. Per the germline V gene, CDR1 is MDHEN and CDR2 is SYDVKM. CDR3 size: 16 residues. The chain's CDR3 is CASREGGTSGDNEQFF. The CDR3 nucleotides are TGTGCCAGCAGAGAAGGGGGGACTAGCGGAGACAATGAGCAGTTCTTC.

The rearrangement joins TRBV6-5 to TRBJ1-1; D is perhaps TRBD1 (5 bases). Between the trimmed V and J ends, which lost 2 bases and 4 bases, there was a span of 11 bases. CDR1 and CDR2 (germline): MNHEY, SVGAGI. The CDR3 consists of 14 residues. The chain's CDR3 is CASSYRGGSTEAFF. In nucleotides, the CDR3 is TGTGCCAGCAGTTACAGGGGCGGTTCCACTGAAGCTTTCTTT.

The genes are TRBV7-8 and TRBJ2-1, with D possibly TRBD2 on 6 matching bases. The CDR3 loop spans 16 amino acids. V was trimmed by 5 bases and J by 4 bases, leaving 18 bases between them. CDR1 is SGHVS, CDR2 FQNEAQ, per germline. The CDR3: CASSPPRGSLYNEQFF. In DNA, the CDR3 is TGTGCCAGCAGCCCACCCCGGGGGTCACTATACAATGAGCAGTTCTTC.

The CDR3: CASKGTANYGYTF. The CDR3, as DNA: TGTGCCAGCAAAGGGACAGCTAACTATGGCTACACCTTC. V usage is TRBV6-5 and J usage is TRBJ1-2; 7 nucleotides line up with TRBD1. CDR3 length: 13 residues. Germline V gives CDR1 MNHEY, CDR2 SVGAGI. Germline trimming cut 7 bases from V and 0 bases from J; bases unmatched to any gene: 2.

This clone turned up a few times. The chain has TRBV6-1 and TRBJ1-5, with 8 bases that match TRBD1. The CDR3 is made up of 15 amino acids. Germline V CDR1 and CDR2: MNHNS, SASEGT. The V segment lost 6 bases and the J segment 0 bases; nucleotides outside the gene matches: 4. For the CDR3, the DNA is TGTGCCAGCAGACTGGACAGGGCTAGCAATCAGCCCCAGCATTTT. Encoded protein: CASRLDRASNQPQHF.

This clone was detected only a few times. The V and J genes are TRBV12-3 or TRBV12-4 and TRBJ1-3; D perhaps matches TRBD1 (5 bases). The CDR3 runs to 13 residues. V was cut by 6 bases and J by 5 bases, with 11 bases left in between. The CDR3 protein is CASSPGGRNTIYF. CDR3 nucleotide sequence: TGTGCCAGCAGCCCGGGGGGAAGAAACACCATATATTTT.

This clone was observed once. The chain combines TRBV4-2 with TRBJ2-1; D might be TRBD1 (5 bases). Trimming shortened V by 1 base and J by 6 bases, and 19 bases separated the two germline ends. In germline, CDR1 is LGHNA, CDR2 YNFKEQ. This CDR3 is 17 amino acids long. The CDR3 protein is CASSQGVQGLRINEQFF. DNA of the CDR3: TGTGCCAGCAGCCAAGGGGTTCAGGGTCTTAGAATCAATGAGCAGTTCTTC.

This chain connects TRBV27 to TRBJ1-2; a possible D gene is TRBD1 (6 bases). This CDR3 is 14 amino acids long. The V gene's germline CDR1 is MNHEY and CDR2 SMNVEV (reference sequence). Trimming removed 2 bases at V and 3 bases at J, with 10 bases between. The CDR3 sequence: CASSLRRTDYGYTF. In DNA form, the CDR3 reads TGTGCCAGCAGTTTAAGACGGACAGACTATGGCTACACCTTC.

The rearrangement uses TRBV6-5 and TRBJ2-3; 9 nucleotides agree with TRBD1. The CDR3 runs to 15 residues. The trim removed 5 bases at V and 3 bases at J, leaving 6 bases unmatched. CDR1 and CDR2 (germline): MNHEY, SVGAGI. The CDR3 nucleotides read TGTGCCAGCAGTCTTTCGGGACAGGGTACAGATACGCAGTATTTT. Amino acids: CASSLSGQGTDTQYF.

The chain joins TRBV13 to TRBJ2-3; TRBD2 aligns across 10 bases. J gave up 1 base and V 4 bases, and 11 bases lay outside the gene matches. There are 18 residues in the CDR3. CDR1 and CDR2 from the germline V gene are PRHDT and FYEKMQ (reference sequence). This CDR3 is CASSSLAGEYSGTDTQYF. CDR3 sequence (DNA): TGTGCCAGCAGCTCCCTAGCGGGAGAGTACTCAGGCACAGATACGCAGTATTTT. The full variable domain, its missing parts supplied by reference TRBV13 and TRBJ2-3, is AAGVIQSPRHLIKEKRETATLKCYPIPRHDTVYWYQQGPGQDPQFLISFYEKMQSDKGSIPDRFSAQQFSDYHSELNMSSLELGDSALYFCASSSLAGEYSGTDTQYFGPGTRLTVL.

V and J are TRBV11-2 and TRBJ1-5; D not certain. V was trimmed by 1 base and J by 5 bases, leaving 12 bases between them. The CDR3 consists of 15 residues. Germline V gene data show CDR1 as SGHAT and CDR2 as FQNNGV. DNA of the CDR3: TGTGCCAGCAGCTTAGTGGCAGGCCCCGATCAGCCCCAGCATTTT. This translates into CASSLVAGPDQPQHF.